These T cell receptor beta chains were read from a single sample in a study of STAT3 mutations in large granular lymphocyte leukemia. The table came from immunoSEQ multiplex PCR; TCRdb's copy has only in-frame clones and leaves some out. This table has 2,500 to 3,000 clones, about 50% appearing once. Sequences were obtained from peripheral blood mononuclear cells. The source of these receptors is a man between 60 and 75 years old with T-cell large granular lymphocyte leukemia. Some clones in this sample may be carry-over from other donors' samples. CDR3s include the opening cysteine and the closing phenylalanine or tryptophan. D genes are given only for firm matches. Some rows have no size entry. The others give once, few or many, or a class for an expanded clone.

>TRBJ2-7|few|TRBV27|TRBD1
CASSPDRGYEQYF
TGTGCCAGCAGCCCGGACAGGGGGTACGAGCAGTACTTC
>TRBJ2-5|.|TRBV29-1|TRBD2
CSAGGGTREWETQYF
TGCAGCGCGGGGGGAGGAACTAGGGAGTGGGAGACCCAGTACTTC
>TRBJ2-7|.|TRBV4-2|TRBD1
CASSRGQGAGEQYF
TGTGCCAGCAGCAGGGGACAGGGGGCCGGGGAGCAGTACTTC
>TRBJ2-3|large|TRBV5-1|TRBD1
CASNSQGQITDTQYF
TGCGCCAGCAATTCCCAGGGACAGATAACAGATACGCAGTATTTT
>TRBJ1-2|few|TRBV25-1|.
CASSEGQNYGYTF
TGTGCCAGCAGTGAAGGACAGAACTATGGCTACACCTTC
>TRBJ1-5|few|TRBV7-9|TRBD1
CASSLGAGGQPQHF
TGTGCCAGCAGCTTAGGTGCAGGGGGGCAGCCCCAGCATTTT
>TRBJ1-2|.|TRBV30|.
CAWSRDSGNYGYTF
TGTGCCTGGAGCCGGGACTCCGGGAACTATGGCTACACCTTC
>TRBJ2-7|.|TRBV18|TRBD1
CASSATGNEQYF
TGTGCCAGCTCAGCGACAGGGAACGAGCAGTACTTC
>TRBJ2-7|.|TRBV18|.
CASSPGLGLYEQYF
TGTGCCAGCTCACCAGGGCTGGGACTCTACGAGCAGTACTTC
>TRBJ2-7|.|TRBV7-9|.
CASSLASDEQYF
TGTGCCAGCAGCTTGGCCTCGGACGAGCAGTACTTC
>TRBJ1-2|.|TRBV5-4|.
CASSSTRHSGYTF
TGTGCCAGCAGTTCGACTAGACATTCCGGCTACACCTTC
>TRBJ1-2|once|TRBV7-9|.
CASSLALYYGYTF
TGTGCCAGCAGCTTAGCGCTGTATTATGGCTACACCTTC
>TRBJ1-1|few|TRBV5-4|.
CASSSGRESTEAFF
TGTGCCAGCAGCTCGGGACGGGAGAGCACTGAAGCTTTCTTT
>TRBJ2-7|few|TRBV28|.
CASSDSYEQYF
TGTGCCAGCAGCGACAGCTACGAGCAGTACTTC
>TRBJ2-5|few|TRBV18|.
CASSMMGGETQYF
TGTGCCAGCTCCATGATGGGTGGGGAGACCCAGTACTTC
>TRBJ2-7|once|TRBV27|TRBD2
CASSERSGGYSYEQYF
TGTGCCAGCAGTGAACGTAGCGGGGGTTACTCCTACGAGCAGTACTTC
>TRBJ2-1|.|TRBV7-9|.
CASSVPFGEQFF
TGTGCCAGCAGCGTCCCCTTTGGAGAGCAGTTCTTC
>TRBJ2-7|medium-sized|TRBV29-1|.
CSVKGPSYEQYF
TGCAGCGTGAAGGGGCCCTCCTACGAGCAGTACTTC
>TRBJ2-7|.|TRBV25-1|TRBD1
CASSGKTGFSSYEQYF
TGTGCCAGCAGTGGTAAGACAGGGTTCAGCTCCTACGAGCAGTACTTC
>TRBJ2-7|.|TRBV5-1|.
CASSSQGYEQYF
TGCGCCAGCAGCTCTCAGGGGTACGAGCAGTACTTC
>TRBJ2-2|.|TRBV9|.
CASTVTGTTGELFF
TGTGCCAGCACCGTAACAGGGACCACCGGGGAGCTGTTTTTT
>TRBJ2-2|.|TRBV18|.
CASSPQYGTGELFF
TGTGCCAGCTCACCCCAGTACGGCACCGGGGAGCTGTTTTTT
>TRBJ2-7|.|TRBV5-6|TRBD1
CASSLERQGRQYF
TGTGCCAGCAGCTTAGAACGACAGGGTCGACAGTACTTC
>TRBJ1-1|.|TRBV30|.
CAWSVMNTEAFF
TGTGCCTGGAGTGTAATGAACACTGAAGCTTTCTTT
>TRBJ2-5|.|TRBV28|.
CASSLFRGTQYF
TGTGCCAGCAGTTTATTTCGGGGGACCCAGTACTTC
>TRBJ1-5|.|TRBV4-2|TRBD1
CASSQETGTANQPQHF
TGTGCCAGCAGCCAAGAGACAGGGACAGCTAATCAGCCCCAGCATTTT
>TRBJ1-6|.|TRBV4-3|TRBD1
CASSQDVDRGISPLHF
TGCGCCAGCAGCCAAGATGTGGACAGGGGTATTTCACCCCTCCACTTT
>TRBJ2-7|.|TRBV7-9|.
CASNPGFDSYEQYF
TGTGCCAGCAACCCGGGATTTGACTCCTACGAGCAGTACTTC
>TRBJ2-3|few|TRBV18|TRBD1
CASSPGGQRYTDTQYF
TGTGCCAGCTCACCAGGGGGACAGCGGTACACAGATACGCAGTATTTT
>TRBJ2-3|.|TRBV30|TRBD2
CAWSRTSGGTDTQYF
TGTGCCTGGAGCCGGACTAGCGGGGGCACAGATACGCAGTATTTT
>TRBJ2-1|.|TRBV5-1|.
CARAGEEGFF
TGCGCCAGAGCCGGAGAGGAAGGTTTCTTC
>TRBJ2-7|.|TRBV29-1|TRBD1
CSVQDRASYEQYF
TGCAGCGTTCAGGACAGGGCTTCCTACGAGCAGTACTTC
>TRBJ1-4|.|TRBV19|.
CASSGGPGALGNEKLFF
TGTGCCAGTAGTGGAGGGCCAGGGGCGTTGGGTAATGAAAAACTGTTTTTT
>TRBJ2-3|few|TRBV30|.
CAWNRGGSTDTQYF
TGTGCCTGGAATAGGGGGGGGAGCACAGATACGCAGTATTTT
>TRBJ1-5|.|TRBV7-2|.
CASSRNLGNQPQHF
TGTGCCAGCAGCCGTAACTTGGGCAATCAGCCCCAGCATTTT
>TRBJ1-2|.|TRBV7-9|.
CASSPEGGYTF
TGTGCCAGCAGCCCTGAGGGTGGCTACACCTTC
>TRBJ2-1|few|TRBV9|.
CASSSNAADNYNEQFF
TGTGCCAGCAGCTCTAACGCGGCGGACAACTACAATGAGCAGTTCTTC
>TRBJ2-7|.|TRBV2|.
CASSPRAREQYF
TGTGCCAGCTCCCCCAGGGCTAGAGAGCAGTACTTC
>TRBJ2-5|.|TRBV29-1|TRBD2
CSVVVAGQETQYF
TGCAGCGTTGTAGTAGCGGGGCAAGAGACCCAGTACTTC
>TRBJ1-1|few|TRBV7-9|.
CASSPTSGPFMNTEAFF
TGTGCCAGCAGCCCCACTTCCGGACCTTTTATGAACACTGAAGCTTTCTTT
>TRBJ2-7|few|TRBV5-1|.
CASSYDRTQQYF
TGCGCCAGCAGCTACGACCGGACTCAGCAGTACTTC
>TRBJ1-5|.|TRBV30|TRBD1
CAWGTGNQPQHF
TGTGCCTGGGGGACAGGGAATCAGCCCCAGCATTTT
>TRBJ2-1|.|TRBV18|TRBD2
CASSPRAGGLNNEQFF
TGTGCCAGCTCACCACGGGCGGGGGGGCTAAACAATGAGCAGTTCTTC
>TRBJ1-2|.|TRBV14|.
CASSQDLDSPGYTF
TGTGCCAGCAGCCAAGATCTAGACTCCCCGGGCTACACCTTC
>TRBJ2-1|few|TRBV28|TRBD2
CASSLPLAVFYNEQFF
TGTGCCAGCAGTTTGCCACTAGCGGTTTTTTACAATGAGCAGTTCTTC
>TRBJ2-3|.|TRBV7-9|.
CASSLMRTTITDTQYF
TGTGCCAGCAGCTTAATGAGGACTACGATCACAGATACGCAGTATTTT
>TRBJ1-2|.|TRBV14|.
CASSPSSYGYTF
TGTGCCAGCAGCCCAAGCTCCTATGGCTACACCTTC
>TRBJ2-7|.|TRBV29-1|.
CSAGRDLRSEQYF
TGCAGCGCAGGCCGGGACCTGAGGAGCGAGCAGTACTTC
>TRBJ2-5|.|TRBV5-1|TRBD1
CASSLTGVQETQYF
TGCGCCAGCAGCTTGACAGGGGTCCAAGAGACCCAGTACTTC
>TRBJ1-1|large|TRBV4-3|.
CASSFWGAGDMNTEAFF
TGCGCCAGCAGCTTCTGGGGGGCAGGGGACATGAACACTGAAGCTTTCTTT
>TRBJ2-5|.|TRBV6-5|.
CASSYSGVRETQYF
TGTGCCAGCAGTTACTCCGGGGTGAGGGAGACCCAGTACTTC
>TRBJ2-3|few|TRBV9|.
CASSVGSPDTQYF
TGTGCCAGCAGCGTTGGTAGCCCAGATACGCAGTATTTT
>TRBJ1-2|.|TRBV30|.
CAWDGLTQYGYTF
TGTGCCTGGGACGGACTCACACAATATGGCTACACCTTC